A selection of T cell receptor beta chains follows, all from one sample in a study of regulatory T cells in long-lasting Graves disease. TCRdb reanalysed the multiplex PCR reads using MiXCR and keeps one entry per CDR3 protein. This table has about 530,000 distinct CDR3 sequences, about 16% appearing once. The data also belong to a second study, concerning T cells in Graves' hyperthyroidism and ophthalmopathy.

Source: peripheral blood mononuclear cells (PBMCs), taken at new diagnosis, from a patient treated with antithyroid drugs. The receptors shown here come from a woman aged 40 to 65 with Graves disease. CDR3s include the opening cysteine and the closing phenylalanine or tryptophan. The order of the fields is J gene, clone size, V gene, CDR3 protein. Clone size is not always given. Where it is, it says once, few, many or a class for expanded clones.

j_call: TRBJ1-2
clone_size: many
v_call: TRBV12-3/TRBV12-4
cdr3_aa: CASSFTVNLNYGYTF

j_call: TRBJ1-2
clone_size: few
v_call: TRBV12-3/TRBV12-4
cdr3_aa: CASSSQDRGRDYTF

j_call: TRBJ2-3
clone_size: many
v_call: TRBV6-1
cdr3_aa: CASVVQTSTDTQYF

j_call: TRBJ2-3
clone_size: NA
v_call: TRBV20-1
cdr3_aa: CSARDLAYTDTQYF

j_call: TRBJ2-2
clone_size: many
v_call: TRBV3-1
cdr3_aa: CASSFLSDSSGELFF

j_call: TRBJ1-2
clone_size: few
v_call: TRBV6-1
cdr3_aa: CASQTGNYGYTF

j_call: TRBJ2-4
clone_size: NA
v_call: TRBV4-1
cdr3_aa: CASSQEGTGPPGWYF

j_call: TRBJ2-5
clone_size: many
v_call: TRBV7-2
cdr3_aa: CASSLGRRLAGPQETQYF

j_call: TRBJ1-1
clone_size: NA
v_call: TRBV29-1
cdr3_aa: CSVEWGTGGEAFF

j_call: TRBJ2-5
clone_size: few
v_call: TRBV11-2
cdr3_aa: CASSLPLAGGQETQYF

j_call: TRBJ2-2
clone_size: few
v_call: TRBV12-3/TRBV12-4
cdr3_aa: CASSFSGTGAGELFF

j_call: TRBJ2-1
clone_size: few
v_call: TRBV25-1
cdr3_aa: CASSELEVYNEQFF

j_call: TRBJ2-1
clone_size: few
v_call: TRBV9
cdr3_aa: CASSVASSLAGGPNEQFF

j_call: TRBJ2-2
clone_size: NA
v_call: TRBV11-2
cdr3_aa: CASSPLVTTGELFF

j_call: TRBJ1-1
clone_size: many
v_call: TRBV28
cdr3_aa: CASSLGGVLQSTEAFF

j_call: TRBJ2-7
clone_size: few
v_call: TRBV12-3/TRBV12-4
cdr3_aa: CASSFGRNEQYF

j_call: TRBJ1-3
clone_size: NA
v_call: TRBV7-2
cdr3_aa: CASSLGGRPAGNTIYF

j_call: TRBJ2-5
clone_size: many
v_call: TRBV2
cdr3_aa: CASSGDSQETQYF

j_call: TRBJ1-5
clone_size: NA
v_call: TRBV6-1
cdr3_aa: CASSQGGGPQQPQHF

j_call: TRBJ2-7
clone_size: NA
v_call: TRBV9
cdr3_aa: CASSVATSGGALYF

j_call: TRBJ1-1
clone_size: many
v_call: TRBV27
cdr3_aa: CASSSTYTGGNTEAFF

j_call: TRBJ2-2
clone_size: once
v_call: TRBV7-7
cdr3_aa: CASSPIPQRGTGTTGELFF

j_call: TRBJ1-3
clone_size: few
v_call: TRBV18
cdr3_aa: CASSPLPPLDSGNTIYF

j_call: TRBJ1-5
clone_size: NA
v_call: TRBV12-3/TRBV12-4
cdr3_aa: CASSPGTGVPQPQHF

j_call: TRBJ1-1
clone_size: many
v_call: TRBV29-1
cdr3_aa: CSVEGQTTEAFF

j_call: TRBJ2-7
clone_size: NA
v_call: TRBV19
cdr3_aa: CASRDRVVGEQYF

j_call: TRBJ2-4
clone_size: many
v_call: TRBV5-5
cdr3_aa: CASSLREGGNIQYF

j_call: TRBJ1-3
clone_size: NA
v_call: TRBV14
cdr3_aa: CASSRRDLGNTIYF

j_call: TRBJ1-2
clone_size: NA
v_call: TRBV7-8
cdr3_aa: CASSLGDTRPTF

j_call: TRBJ2-7
clone_size: many
v_call: TRBV20-1
cdr3_aa: CSARGTSGGDEQYF

j_call: TRBJ2-1
clone_size: few
v_call: TRBV6-1
cdr3_aa: CASSPPPPSNYNEQFF

j_call: TRBJ1-1
clone_size: few
v_call: TRBV4-1
cdr3_aa: CASSQDTRNTEAFF

j_call: TRBJ2-2
clone_size: NA
v_call: TRBV12-3/TRBV12-4
cdr3_aa: CATRPGTVVGELFF

j_call: TRBJ2-3
clone_size: few
v_call: TRBV5-1
cdr3_aa: CASSYVAAGGADTQYF

j_call: TRBJ2-4
clone_size: few
v_call: TRBV4-2
cdr3_aa: CASSLRQGGENIQYF

j_call: TRBJ2-7
clone_size: few
v_call: TRBV28
cdr3_aa: CASSSGSPSLEQYF

j_call: TRBJ1-5
clone_size: many
v_call: TRBV12-5
cdr3_aa: CASGSGTGNQPQHF

j_call: TRBJ2-7
clone_size: NA
v_call: TRBV7-9
cdr3_aa: CASSRQGKDEQYF

j_call: TRBJ1-2
clone_size: many
v_call: TRBV30
cdr3_aa: CAWEGQGRFGYTF

j_call: TRBJ1-3
clone_size: NA
v_call: TRBV10-3
cdr3_aa: CAISESTPRSGNTIYF

j_call: TRBJ2-7
clone_size: many
v_call: TRBV6-1
cdr3_aa: CASSEPSLGPGEQYF

j_call: TRBJ1-1
clone_size: many
v_call: TRBV5-1
cdr3_aa: CASSNRPNTEAFF

j_call: TRBJ2-7
clone_size: many
v_call: TRBV30
cdr3_aa: CAWSEGYEQYF

j_call: TRBJ1-1
clone_size: NA
v_call: TRBV14
cdr3_aa: CASSWDQGSEAFF

j_call: TRBJ2-5
clone_size: few
v_call: TRBV5-5
cdr3_aa: CASSLEYTQETQYF